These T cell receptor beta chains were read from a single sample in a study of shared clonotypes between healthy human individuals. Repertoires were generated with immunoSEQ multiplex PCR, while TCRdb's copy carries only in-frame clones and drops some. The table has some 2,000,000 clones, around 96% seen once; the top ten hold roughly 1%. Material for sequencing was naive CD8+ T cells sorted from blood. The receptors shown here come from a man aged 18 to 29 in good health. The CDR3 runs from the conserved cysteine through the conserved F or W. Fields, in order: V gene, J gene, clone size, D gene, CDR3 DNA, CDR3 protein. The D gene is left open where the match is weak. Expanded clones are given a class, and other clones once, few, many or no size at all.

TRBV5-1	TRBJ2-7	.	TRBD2	TGCGCCAGCAGCCCGGATGCGGGAGGGCCGGGTGAGCAGTACTTC	CASSPDAGGPGEQYF
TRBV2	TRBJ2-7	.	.	TGTGCCAGCAGTGAGGGTAAGGGGAATATGGCCTACGAGCAGTACTTC	CASSEGKGNMAYEQYF
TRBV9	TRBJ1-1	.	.	TGTGCCAGCAGCGTAGTCGACTTGAACACTGAAGCTTTCTTT	CASSVVDLNTEAFF
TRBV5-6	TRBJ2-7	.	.	TGTGCCAGCAGCTTGTCTACAGCCGACTTCTCCTACGAGCAGTACTTC	CASSLSTADFSYEQYF
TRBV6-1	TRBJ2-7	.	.	TGTGCCAGCAATTTAGGGGTTCCCTACGAGCAGTACTTC	CASNLGVPYEQYF
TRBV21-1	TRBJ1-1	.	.	TGTGCCACTCCACGGAACACTGAAGCTTTCTTT	CATPRNTEAFF
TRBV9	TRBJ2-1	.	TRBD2	TGTGCCAGCAGCGTGTCGACTAGCGGGAGGGCCGGCGACAGGAGTGAGCAGTTCTTC	CASSVSTSGRAGDRSEQFF
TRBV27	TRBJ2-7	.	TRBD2	TGTGCCAGCAGCCGGGGGGGTGCCGGCTACGAGCAGTACTTC	CASSRGGAGYEQYF
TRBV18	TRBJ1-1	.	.	TGTGCCAGCTCACCCCCCGAGACCGGGTTTTTGGGCACTGAAGCTTTCTTT	CASSPPETGFLGTEAFF
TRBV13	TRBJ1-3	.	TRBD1	TGTGCCAGCAGCTTAGGGACAGGGACTGGAAACACCATATATTTT	CASSLGTGTGNTIYF
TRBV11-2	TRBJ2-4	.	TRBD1	TGTGCCAGCAGCTTAAGAGGGGGCCTAAACTTAGCCAAAAACATTCAGTACTTC	CASSLRGGLNLAKNIQYF
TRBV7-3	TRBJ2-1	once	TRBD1	TGTGCCAGCAGCTCGATGACAGGGGGCGATGAGCAGTTCTTC	CASSSMTGGDEQFF
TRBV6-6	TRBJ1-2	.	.	TGTGCCAGCAGTTCCCCCAGACCTAGCTATGGCTACACCTTC	CASSSPRPSYGYTF
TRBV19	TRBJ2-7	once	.	TGTGCCAGTAGTCCTTGTCGGGCCCGTTGGACAATTAGCTCCTACGAGCAGTACTTC	CASSPCRARWTISSYEQYF
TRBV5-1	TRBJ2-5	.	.	TGCGCCAGCAGCTTGGTACAAGGGTACCGATGGGCAGGAGAGACCCAGTACTTC	CASSLVQGYRWAGETQYF
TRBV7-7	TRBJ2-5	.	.	TGTGCTAGCATGGGCGACGAGACCCAGTACTTC	CASMGDETQYF
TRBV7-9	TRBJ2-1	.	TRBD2	TGTGCCAGCAGCCCCCTAGCGGGAGGGGGAAATGAGCAGTTCTTC	CASSPLAGGGNEQFF
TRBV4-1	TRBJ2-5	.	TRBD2	TGCGCCAGCAGCCAGGGCCGTAATAGCGGGAGCGAGGAGACCCAGTACTTC	CASSQGRNSGSEETQYF
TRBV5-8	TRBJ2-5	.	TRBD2	TGTGCCAGCAGCTTGGGGACTAGCGGGATTGGAGAGACCCAGTACTTC	CASSLGTSGIGETQYF
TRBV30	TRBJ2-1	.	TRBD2	TGTGCCTGGAGTCGGACTAGCGGGGGGGATGAGCAGTTCTTC	CAWSRTSGGDEQFF
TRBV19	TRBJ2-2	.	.	TGTGCCAGTAGTATAACAGGGTCCCCCGGGGAGCTGTTTTTT	CASSITGSPGELFF
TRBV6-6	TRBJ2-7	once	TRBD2	TGTGCCAGCAGTTACTCTCCGGGGGGGACCTACGAGCAGTACTTC	CASSYSPGGTYEQYF
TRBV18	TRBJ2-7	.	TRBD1	TGTGCCAGCTCACCACCGCCGTGGGACAGTTCCTACGAGCAGTACTTC	CASSPPPWDSSYEQYF
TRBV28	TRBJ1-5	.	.	TGTGCCAGCAGTTTTTACGGCAGTAGCAATCAGCCCCAGCATTTT	CASSFYGSSNQPQHF
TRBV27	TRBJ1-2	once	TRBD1	TGTGCCAGCAGTGCCGGAACAGGGGTATGGGATACCTATGGCTACACCTTC	CASSAGTGVWDTYGYTF
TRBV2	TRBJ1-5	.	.	TGTGCCAGCAGTGAATGGGACGGGAAATTCAATCAGCCCCAGCATTTT	CASSEWDGKFNQPQHF
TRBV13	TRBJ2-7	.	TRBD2	TGTGCCAGCAGCTCGGGACTAGTCGCCGAGCAGTACTTC	CASSSGLVAEQYF
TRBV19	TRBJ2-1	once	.	TGTGCCAGTAGTATAGTAAGCGCAAAAAGGAATGAGCAGTTCTTC	CASSIVSAKRNEQFF
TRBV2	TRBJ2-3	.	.	TGTGCCAGCAGTGAACTGTGGGACCCCCGAGTAGATACGCAGTATTTT	CASSELWDPRVDTQYF
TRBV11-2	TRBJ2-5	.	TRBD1	TGTGCCAGCAGCCACCTGACAGGGGTCCAAGAGACCCAGTACTTC	CASSHLTGVQETQYF
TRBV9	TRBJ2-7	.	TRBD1	TGTGCCAGCAGCGTAGATCCATCTCCTGGACAGGAGGACGAGCAGTACTTC	CASSVDPSPGQEDEQYF
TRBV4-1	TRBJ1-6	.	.	TGCGCCAGCAGCCAAGATTTATTCGGCGGCCTAAATAGCTATAATTCACCCCTCCACTTT	CASSQDLFGGLNSYNSPLHF
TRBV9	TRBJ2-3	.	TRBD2	TGTGCCAGCAGCTCCCAAGCGGGAGTCCCAGATACGCAGTATTTT	CASSSQAGVPDTQYF
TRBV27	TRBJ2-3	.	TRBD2	TGTGCCAGCAGTCTCCTAGCGGGAGGGACGATTGGTACGCAGTATTTT	CASSLLAGGTIGTQYF
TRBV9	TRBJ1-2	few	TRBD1	TGTGCCAGCAGCGTAGGGACAGGAGCTAACTATGGCTACACCTTC	CASSVGTGANYGYTF
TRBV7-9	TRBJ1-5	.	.	TGTGCCAGCAGTACGGAGGGTGGAGGCAATCAGCCCCAGCATTTT	CASSTEGGGNQPQHF
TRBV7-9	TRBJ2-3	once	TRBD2	TGTGCCAGCAGCTTAGTACTAGCGGGGGCCCACACAGATACGCAGTATTTT	CASSLVLAGAHTDTQYF
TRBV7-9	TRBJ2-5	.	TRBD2	TGTGCCAGCAGCTTACCACTAGCGGGAGGGATCCAAGAGACCCAGTACTTC	CASSLPLAGGIQETQYF
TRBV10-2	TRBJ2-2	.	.	TGCGCCAGCAGTGATCCCGGGGAGCTGTTTTTT	CASSDPGELFF
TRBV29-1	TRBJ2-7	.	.	TGCAGCGTCCATTCGGGCAGCTCCTACGAGCAGTACTTC	CSVHSGSSYEQYF
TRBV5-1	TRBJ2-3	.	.	TGCGCCAGCAGCTTGGTTGGAGAGCTCATCACAGATACGCAGTATTTT	CASSLVGELITDTQYF
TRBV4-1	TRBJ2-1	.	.	TGCGCCAGCAGCCAAGATTCGTCGGCCTACAATGAGCAGTTCTTC	CASSQDSSAYNEQFF
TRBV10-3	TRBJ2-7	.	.	TGTGCCATCAGTGACAGTGTGACCCCCTACGAGCAGTACTTC	CAISDSVTPYEQYF
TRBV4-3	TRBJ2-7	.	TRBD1	TGCGCCAGCAGCCAAGAAGGGGACAGCTTCTACGAGCAGTACTTC	CASSQEGDSFYEQYF
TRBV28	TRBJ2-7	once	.	TGTGCCAGCAGTTTCCCCTCATTAGGTGTATTGGAGCAGTACTTC	CASSFPSLGVLEQYF
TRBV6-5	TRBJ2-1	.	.	TGTGCCAGCATAGCCGGGAATGAGCAGTTCTTC	CASIAGNEQFF
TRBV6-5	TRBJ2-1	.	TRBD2	TGTGCCAGCAGGGGACTAGCGGGGTACAATGAGCAGTTCTTC	CASRGLAGYNEQFF
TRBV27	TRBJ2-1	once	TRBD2	TGTGCCAGCGGCCTAGCGGGAGGGCCACCTAATGAGCAGTTCTTC	CASGLAGGPPNEQFF
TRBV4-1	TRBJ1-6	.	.	TGCGCCAGCAGCCAAGATCAGTTTTCACCCCTCCACTTT	CASSQDQFSPLHF
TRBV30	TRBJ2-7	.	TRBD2	TGTGCCTGGAGTGTACTAGGACTAGCGGGAAGATACGAGCAGTACTTC	CAWSVLGLAGRYEQYF
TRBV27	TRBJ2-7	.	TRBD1	TGTGCCAGCAGTTTAATAGGGACAGGGGGCGGCGAGCAGTACTTC	CASSLIGTGGGEQYF
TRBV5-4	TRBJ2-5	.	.	TGTGCCAGCGGGATACAGGGTTCACTTTACCAAGAGACCCAGTACTTC	CASGIQGSLYQETQYF